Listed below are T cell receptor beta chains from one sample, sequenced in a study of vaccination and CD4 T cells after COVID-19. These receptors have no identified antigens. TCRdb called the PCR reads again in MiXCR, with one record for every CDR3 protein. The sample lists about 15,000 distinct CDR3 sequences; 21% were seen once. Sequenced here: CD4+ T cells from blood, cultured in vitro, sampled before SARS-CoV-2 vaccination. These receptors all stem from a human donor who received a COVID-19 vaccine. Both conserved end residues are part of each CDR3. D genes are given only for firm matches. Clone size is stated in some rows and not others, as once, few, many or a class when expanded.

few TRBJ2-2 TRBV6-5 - TGTGCCAGCAGTTACCATGGGGAGCTGTTTTTT CASSYHGELFF
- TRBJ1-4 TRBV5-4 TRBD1 TGTGCCAGCAGCTTAGACAGGGGTGAAGAAAAACTGTTTTTT CASSLDRGEEKLFF
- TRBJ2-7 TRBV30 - TGTGCCTGGAGTGTACGACTGTACTACGAGCAGTACTTC CAWSVRLYYEQYF
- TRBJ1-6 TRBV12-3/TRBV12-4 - TGTGCCAGCAGTTTACGAGCAGGGTCTAGTTCACCCCTCCACTTT CASSLRAGSSSPLHF
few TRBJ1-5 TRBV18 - TGTGCCAGCTCACCCACTAGGGAGAAGGGCAATCAGCCCCAGCATTTT CASSPTREKGNQPQHF
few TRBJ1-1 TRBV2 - TGTGCCAGCGGGACGGGGGACCCTGAAGCTTTCTTT CASGTGDPEAFF
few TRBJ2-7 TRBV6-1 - TGTGCCAGCAGTGAAAGAGTCGGTTCGAGGCAGTACTTC CASSERVGSRQYF
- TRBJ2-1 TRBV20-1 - TGCAGTGCTAGTTGGATATCCTACAATGAGCAGTTCTTC CSASWISYNEQFF
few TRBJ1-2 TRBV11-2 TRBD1 TGTGCCAGCAGCTTAGAGTGGCGCAGGGGGCGAGGTGGCTACACCTTC CASSLEWRRGRGGYTF
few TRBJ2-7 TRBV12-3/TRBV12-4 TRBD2 TGTGCCAGCAGTCGGACTAGCGGGGGTGGATCCTACGAGCAGTACTTC CASSRTSGGGSYEQYF
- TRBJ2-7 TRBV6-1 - TGTGCCAGCAGTGAAGGCAGTTTAGTGGGTTACGAGCAGTACTTC CASSEGSLVGYEQYF
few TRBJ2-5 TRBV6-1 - TGTGCCAGCAGTGAAGCTGTTGGCAACCCGGAGACCCAGTACTTC CASSEAVGNPETQYF
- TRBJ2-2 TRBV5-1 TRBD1 TGCGCCAGCAGCTTTACTTTAAGGACAGGGCCCACCGGGGAGCTGTTTTTT CASSFTLRTGPTGELFF
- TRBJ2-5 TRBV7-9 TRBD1 TGTGCCAGCAGCTCCGGGACAGGGATCCAAGAGACCCAGTACTTC CASSSGTGIQETQYF
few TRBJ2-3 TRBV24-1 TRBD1 TGTGCCACCAGTGGCACAGGGGGCGCAAAGGGTACGCAGTATTTT CATSGTGGAKGTQYF
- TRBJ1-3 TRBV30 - TGTGCCTGGAGTGGTGGATTGGGAAACACCATATATTTT CAWSGGLGNTIYF
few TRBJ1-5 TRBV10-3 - TGTGCCATCAGCGAAACACAGGATCAGCCCCAGCATTTT CAISETQDQPQHF
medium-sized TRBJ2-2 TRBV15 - TGTGCCACCAGCAGAGACCCAATAAGGGTAAACACCGGGGAGCTGTTTTTT CATSRDPIRVNTGELFF
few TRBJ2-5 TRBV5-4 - TGTGCCAGCAGCTCGATTTCCCAAGAGACCCAGTACTTC CASSSISQETQYF
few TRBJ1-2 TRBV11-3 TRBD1 TGTGCCAGCAGCCTGGACAGGATTTATGGCTACACCTTC CASSLDRIYGYTF
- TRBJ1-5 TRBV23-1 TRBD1 TGCGCCAGCAGTAGGGGAACAGGGGAAGATCAGCCCCAGCATTTT CASSRGTGEDQPQHF
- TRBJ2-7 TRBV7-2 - TGTGCCAGCAGCCCGGGACCCGTCAACCACGAGCAGTACTTC CASSPGPVNHEQYF
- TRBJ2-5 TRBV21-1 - TGTGCCAGCAGCAAAGGCCCTCGGGGACTAGCGGGGGCCCATCAAGAGACCCAGTACTTC CASSKGPRGLAGAHQETQYF
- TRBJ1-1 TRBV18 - TGTGCCAGCTCACCAGGGACGGGACCCTCGGGAGCTTTCTTT CASSPGTGPSGAFF